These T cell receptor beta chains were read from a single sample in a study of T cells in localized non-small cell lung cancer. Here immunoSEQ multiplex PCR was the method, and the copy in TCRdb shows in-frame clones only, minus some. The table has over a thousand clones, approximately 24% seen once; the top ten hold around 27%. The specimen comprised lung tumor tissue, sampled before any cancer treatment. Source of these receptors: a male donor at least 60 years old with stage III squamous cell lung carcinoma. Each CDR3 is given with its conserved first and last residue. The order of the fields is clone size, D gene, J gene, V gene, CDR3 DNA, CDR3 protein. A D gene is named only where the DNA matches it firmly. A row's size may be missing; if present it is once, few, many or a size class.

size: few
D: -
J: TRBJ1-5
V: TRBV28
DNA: TGTGCCAGCAGTCATATAAAACAGGTTTCGCCCCAGCATTTT
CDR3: CASSHIKQVSPQHF

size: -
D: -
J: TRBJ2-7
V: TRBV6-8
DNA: TGTGCCAGCAGTACAGGGGCTAGCGGCAGCTACGAGCAGTACTTC
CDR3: CASSTGASGSYEQYF

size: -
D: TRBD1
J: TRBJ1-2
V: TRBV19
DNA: TGTGCCAGTAGTTGGACAGGGGAGAACGGCTACACCTTC
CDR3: CASSWTGENGYTF

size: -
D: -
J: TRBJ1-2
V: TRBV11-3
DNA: TGTGCCAGCAGCTTAGGAGAAGCATTGAGGGGCTACACCTTC
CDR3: CASSLGEALRGYTF

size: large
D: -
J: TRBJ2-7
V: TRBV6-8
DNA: TGTGCCAGCACCAAACAGGAGGGCTCCGAGCAGTACTTC
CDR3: CASTKQEGSEQYF

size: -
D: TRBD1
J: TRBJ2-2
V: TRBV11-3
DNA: TGTGCCAGCAGCCCCGGACAGGGTATCTTCGCCGGGGAGCTGTTTTTT
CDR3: CASSPGQGIFAGELFF

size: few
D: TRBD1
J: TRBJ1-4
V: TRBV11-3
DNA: TGTGCCAGCAGCTTGGACAGGGGAAGCGAAAAACTGTTTTTT
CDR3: CASSLDRGSEKLFF

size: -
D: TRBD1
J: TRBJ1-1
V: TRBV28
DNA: TGTGCCAGCAGTATACAGGGGGCACCCGAAGCTTTCTTT
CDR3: CASSIQGAPEAFF

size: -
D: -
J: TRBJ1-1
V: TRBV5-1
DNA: TGCGCCAGCAGCTTGTGGGGGGACCTAAACACTGAAGCTTTCTTT
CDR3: CASSLWGDLNTEAFF

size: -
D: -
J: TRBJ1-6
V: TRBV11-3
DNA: TGTGCCAGCAGCTTAGGGGGCGGGAATCGGTCACCCCTCCACTTT
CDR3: CASSLGGGNRSPLHF

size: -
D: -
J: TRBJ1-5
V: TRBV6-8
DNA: TGTGCCATCTCTGACCGTAGCAATCAGCCCCAGCATTTT
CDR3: CAISDRSNQPQHF

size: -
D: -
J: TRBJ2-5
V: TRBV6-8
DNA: TGTGCCAGCAGAACCCGGACCCGCAAAGAGACCCAGTACTTC
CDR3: CASRTRTRKETQYF

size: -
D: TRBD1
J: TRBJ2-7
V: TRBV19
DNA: TGTGCCAGTAGTACATCTCGGGACAGCTTCTACGAGCAGTACTTC
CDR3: CASSTSRDSFYEQYF

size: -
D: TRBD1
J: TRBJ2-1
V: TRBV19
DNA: TGTGCCAGTAGCCTATCCGGGACAGGGTATAATGAGCAGTTCTTC
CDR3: CASSLSGTGYNEQFF

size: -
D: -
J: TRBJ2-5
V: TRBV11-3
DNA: TGTGCCAGCAGCTTAGAGTTTAGGGGCCAAGAGACCCAGTACTTC
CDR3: CASSLEFRGQETQYF

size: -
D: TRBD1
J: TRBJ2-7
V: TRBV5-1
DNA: TGCGCCAGCAGCTGGACAGGTGGACCTTACGAGCAGTACTTC
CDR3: CASSWTGGPYEQYF

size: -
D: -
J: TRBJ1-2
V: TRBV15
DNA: TGTGCCACCAGCAGAGAACTAAGGAACTATGGCTACACCTTC
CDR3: CATSRELRNYGYTF

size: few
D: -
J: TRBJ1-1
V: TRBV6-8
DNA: TGTGCCAGCAGTGCTACTAGGACGGTGAACACTGAAGCTTTCTTT
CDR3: CASSATRTVNTEAFF

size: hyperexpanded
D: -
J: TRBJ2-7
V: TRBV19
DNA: TGTGCCAGTAGTCCCCGGGACATTGGACACTACGAGCAGTACTTC
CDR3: CASSPRDIGHYEQYF

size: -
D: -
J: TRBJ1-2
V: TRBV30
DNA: TGTGCCTGGAGAGGAATCATTGGAGGGTTTGGCTACACCTTC
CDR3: CAWRGIIGGFGYTF

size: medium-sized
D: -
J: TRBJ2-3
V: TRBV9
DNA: TGTGCCAGCAGCGTAGAGCAGCGGACAGATACGCAGTATTTT
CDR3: CASSVEQRTDTQYF

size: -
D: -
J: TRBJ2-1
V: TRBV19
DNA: TGTGCCAGTAGACTAACGGATGAGCAGTTCTTC
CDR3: CASRLTDEQFF

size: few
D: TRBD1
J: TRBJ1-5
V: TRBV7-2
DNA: TGTGCCAGCAGCCTCGACAGGGGCCAGCCCCAGCATTTT
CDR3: CASSLDRGQPQHF

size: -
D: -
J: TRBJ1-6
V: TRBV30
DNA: TGTGCCTGGGACTGGGGGGCCAATTCACCCCTCCACTTT
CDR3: CAWDWGANSPLHF

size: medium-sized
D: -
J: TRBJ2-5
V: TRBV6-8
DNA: TGTGCCAGCAGTTACGATAATTCTCAAGAGACCCAGTACTTC
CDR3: CASSYDNSQETQYF

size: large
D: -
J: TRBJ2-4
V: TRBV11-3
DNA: TGTGCCAGCAGCACCGACATGGCCAAAAACATTCAGTACTTC
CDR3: CASSTDMAKNIQYF

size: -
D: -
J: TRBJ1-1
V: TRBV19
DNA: TGTGCCAGTAGTATAGGAGGGACTCAGAACACTGAAGCTTTCTTT
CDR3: CASSIGGTQNTEAFF

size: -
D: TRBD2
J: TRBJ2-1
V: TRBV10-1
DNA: TGCGCCAGCACCGAACTAGCGGGGGGGCCGGGATTTGAACAGTTCTTC
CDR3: CASTELAGGPGFEQFF

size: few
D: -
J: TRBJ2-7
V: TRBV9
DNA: TGTGCCAGCAGCATTACTAGTTATCTGAGCGAGCAGTACTTC
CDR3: CASSITSYLSEQYF

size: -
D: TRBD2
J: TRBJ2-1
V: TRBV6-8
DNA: TGTGCCAGCAGTTATCAACCTAGCGGGGGTTACAATGAGCAGTTCTTC
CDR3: CASSYQPSGGYNEQFF

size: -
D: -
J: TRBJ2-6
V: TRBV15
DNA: TGTGCCACCAGCAGTTGGGAAGAATACGGCTCTGGGGCCAACGTCCTGACTTTC
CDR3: CATSSWEEYGSGANVLTF

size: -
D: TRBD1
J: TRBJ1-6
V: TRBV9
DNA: TGTGCCAGCAGCGTAGAGGGGACAGGGGGTAATTCACCCCTCCACTTT
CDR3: CASSVEGTGGNSPLHF

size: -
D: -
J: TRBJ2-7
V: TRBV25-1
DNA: TGTGCCAGCAGTGAATTCCGACTAGGGGCATACGAGCAGTACTTC
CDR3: CASSEFRLGAYEQYF

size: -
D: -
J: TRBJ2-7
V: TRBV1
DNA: TGCACCAGCAGCCAAGATGACGGAGGCGGGAGCTACGAGCAGTACTTC
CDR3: CTSSQDDGGGSYEQYF

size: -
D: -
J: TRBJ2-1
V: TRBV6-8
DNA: TGTGCCAGCTTATCTAGGCGGGGAGATTACAATGAGCAGTTCTTC
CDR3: CASLSRRGDYNEQFF

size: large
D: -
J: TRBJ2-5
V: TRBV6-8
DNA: TGTGCCATCAGTGGGGAATACCAAGAGACCCAGTACTTC
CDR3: CAISGEYQETQYF

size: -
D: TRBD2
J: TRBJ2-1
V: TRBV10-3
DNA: TGTGCCATCGGCCAGGGAGGGCTAGCGGGGGAAGAGCAGTTCTTC
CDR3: CAIGQGGLAGEEQFF

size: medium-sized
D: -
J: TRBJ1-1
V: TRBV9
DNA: TGTGCCAGCAGTGACCGGGGGTCAAACACTGAAGCTTTCTTT
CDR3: CASSDRGSNTEAFF

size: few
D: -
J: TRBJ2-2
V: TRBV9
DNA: TGTGCCAGCACGGGTTTGAACACCGGGGAGCTGTTTTTT
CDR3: CASTGLNTGELFF

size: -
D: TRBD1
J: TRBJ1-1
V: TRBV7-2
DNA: TGTGCCAGCACCTCCTCCAGGGGGCGGCACACTGAAGCTTTCTTT
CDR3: CASTSSRGRHTEAFF

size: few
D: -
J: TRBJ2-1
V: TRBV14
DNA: TGTGCCAGCAGCAATCAGGGAACGGGGTACAATGAGCAGTTCTTC
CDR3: CASSNQGTGYNEQFF

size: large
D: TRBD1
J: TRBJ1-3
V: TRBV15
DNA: TGTGCCACCAGCATGGACAGGAGCTCTGGAAACACCATATATTTT
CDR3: CATSMDRSSGNTIYF

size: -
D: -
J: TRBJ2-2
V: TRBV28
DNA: TGTGCCAGCAGTTTACAGGGCGGGAACACCGGGGAGCTGTTTTTT
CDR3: CASSLQGGNTGELFF